The rows below give T cell receptor beta chains drawn from one sample of a study of cytomegalovirus exposure and HLA in healthy donors. TCRdb's table, derived via immunoSEQ multiplex PCR, lists solely in-frame clones and lacks some. The sample includes 95,000 to 110,000 clones, roughly 70% of them seen just once. The material sequenced was PBMCs. The receptors originated from a woman aged 40 to 49 in good health and CMV-seropositive. Each CDR3 is given with its conserved first and last residue. A D gene is named only where the DNA matches it firmly.

CDR3 protein: CASSSQAGGTYNEQFF
CDR3 length: 16
D gene: TRBD2
J gene: TRBJ2-1
V gene: TRBV11-2

CDR3 protein: CASSLDRTEAFF
CDR3 length: 12
D gene: TRBD1
J gene: TRBJ1-1
V gene: TRBV13

CDR3 protein: CASSQDGGPQHF
CDR3 length: 12
D gene: .
J gene: TRBJ1-5
V gene: TRBV4-3

CDR3 protein: CASSLGQTTNEKLFF
CDR3 length: 15
D gene: .
J gene: TRBJ1-4
V gene: TRBV5-6

CDR3 protein: CSVGRTGYEQYF
CDR3 length: 12
D gene: TRBD1
J gene: TRBJ2-7
V gene: TRBV29-1

CDR3 protein: CASSPTGVATNEKLFF
CDR3 length: 16
D gene: TRBD1
J gene: TRBJ1-4
V gene: TRBV14

CDR3 protein: CASSYSGQGNSPLHF
CDR3 length: 15
D gene: .
J gene: TRBJ1-6
V gene: TRBV6-6

CDR3 protein: CASSLETGFGYGYTF
CDR3 length: 15
D gene: TRBD1
J gene: TRBJ1-2
V gene: TRBV7-9

CDR3 protein: CATYRGPPFNEQFF
CDR3 length: 14
D gene: TRBD1
J gene: TRBJ2-1
V gene: TRBV6-1

CDR3 protein: CASSDRTGDYNSPLHF
CDR3 length: 16
D gene: TRBD1
J gene: TRBJ1-6
V gene: TRBV2

CDR3 protein: CASSVGPVTDTQYF
CDR3 length: 14
D gene: .
J gene: TRBJ2-3
V gene: TRBV5-1